A selection of T cell receptor beta chains follows, all from one sample in a study of T cell responses to AZD1222 COVID-19 vaccine. TCRdb's table, derived via immunoSEQ multiplex PCR, lists solely in-frame clones and lacks some. The sample comprises some 74,000 clones, around 81% of which are singletons, and around 20% rests with the top ten. The sequencing here drew on peripheral blood, taken on day 0 of AZD1222 vaccination. These TCRs come from an adult in good health. The CDR3 runs from the conserved cysteine through the conserved F or W. The order of the fields is J gene, V gene, clone size, D gene, CDR3 protein, CDR3 DNA. D genes are given only for firm matches. Only part of the rows carry a size: once, few, many, or a class if the clone is expanded.

j_call: TRBJ1-1; v_call: TRBV7-2; clone_size: NA; d_call: TRBD1; cdr3_aa: CASSQRTGGGNTEAFF; cdr3_nt: TGTGCCAGCAGCCAGAGGACAGGGGGCGGAAACACTGAAGCTTTCTTT
j_call: TRBJ2-7; v_call: TRBV6-6; clone_size: NA; d_call: TRBD1; cdr3_aa: CASSDPGQDQTEQYF; cdr3_nt: TGTGCCAGCAGTGACCCGGGACAGGACCAAACCGAGCAGTACTTC
j_call: TRBJ2-7; v_call: TRBV5-1; clone_size: few; d_call: TRBD1; cdr3_aa: CASSFDRAYEQYF; cdr3_nt: TGCGCCAGCAGCTTTGACAGGGCCTACGAGCAGTACTTC
j_call: TRBJ2-1; v_call: TRBV19; clone_size: NA; d_call: NA; cdr3_aa: CASNGGLSSYNEQFF; cdr3_nt: TGTGCCAGTAATGGCGGCTTAAGCTCCTACAATGAGCAGTTCTTC
j_call: TRBJ2-2; v_call: TRBV29-1; clone_size: once; d_call: NA; cdr3_aa: CSGTEAGTGELFF; cdr3_nt: TGCAGCGGCACGGAGGCAGGTACCGGGGAGCTGTTTTTT
j_call: TRBJ1-3; v_call: TRBV28; clone_size: NA; d_call: NA; cdr3_aa: CASSLTVSGNTIYF; cdr3_nt: TGTGCCAGCAGTTTAACAGTCTCTGGAAACACCATATATTTT
j_call: TRBJ2-2; v_call: TRBV14; clone_size: NA; d_call: NA; cdr3_aa: CASSQDRMAGPTTGELFF; cdr3_nt: TGTGCCAGCAGCCAAGATCGGATGGCAGGTCCTACCACCGGGGAGCTGTTTTTT
j_call: TRBJ1-2; v_call: TRBV29-1; clone_size: NA; d_call: NA; cdr3_aa: CSVEQGFSYGYTF; cdr3_nt: TGCAGCGTTGAGCAGGGTTTTAGCTATGGCTACACCTTC
j_call: TRBJ2-3; v_call: TRBV7-9; clone_size: NA; d_call: TRBD1; cdr3_aa: CASSRRTGGNTDTQYF; cdr3_nt: TGTGCCAGCAGCCGCCGAACAGGGGGGAACACAGATACGCAGTATTTT
j_call: TRBJ2-5; v_call: TRBV5-6; clone_size: NA; d_call: TRBD1; cdr3_aa: CASSATGTGGMETQYF; cdr3_nt: TGTGCCAGCAGCGCCACCGGGACAGGAGGTATGGAGACCCAGTACTTC
j_call: TRBJ2-7; v_call: TRBV5-1; clone_size: NA; d_call: TRBD1; cdr3_aa: CASTTIPGGSYEQYF; cdr3_nt: TGCGCCAGCACCACAATTCCAGGGGGCTCCTACGAGCAGTACTTC
j_call: TRBJ1-6; v_call: TRBV28; clone_size: NA; d_call: TRBD1; cdr3_aa: CASSTGTANNSPLHF; cdr3_nt: TGTGCCAGCAGTACAGGGACAGCCAATAATTCACCCCTCCACTTT
j_call: TRBJ1-1; v_call: TRBV30; clone_size: NA; d_call: TRBD1; cdr3_aa: CAWSRQGRAFF; cdr3_nt: TGTGCCTGGAGCCGACAGGGTAGAGCTTTCTTT
j_call: TRBJ2-6; v_call: TRBV24-1; clone_size: NA; d_call: TRBD1; cdr3_aa: CATSDPGQPPGANVLTF; cdr3_nt: TGTGCCACCAGTGACCCGGGACAGCCCCCCGGGGCCAACGTCCTGACTTTC
j_call: TRBJ2-7; v_call: TRBV10-2; clone_size: NA; d_call: NA; cdr3_aa: CASSRTLRGPDYEQYF; cdr3_nt: TGCGCCAGCAGTAGAACCCTAAGGGGTCCTGACTACGAGCAGTACTTC
j_call: TRBJ2-7; v_call: TRBV13; clone_size: NA; d_call: NA; cdr3_aa: CASSLGRSGGGIYEQYF; cdr3_nt: TGTGCCAGCAGCTTAGGCCGGTCAGGAGGGGGCATCTACGAGCAGTACTTC
j_call: TRBJ2-3; v_call: TRBV14; clone_size: NA; d_call: NA; cdr3_aa: CASSHLGSLGTDTQYF; cdr3_nt: TGTGCCAGCAGCCACCTGGGTAGCTTGGGCACAGATACGCAGTATTTT
j_call: TRBJ1-2; v_call: TRBV28; clone_size: NA; d_call: NA; cdr3_aa: CATLKTVGYTF; cdr3_nt: TGTGCCACGCTTAAGACAGTCGGCTACACCTTC
j_call: TRBJ1-1; v_call: TRBV3-1/TRBV3-2; clone_size: once; d_call: NA; cdr3_aa: CASTSAGTEAFF; cdr3_nt: TGTGCCAGCACCTCAGCGGGAACTGAAGCTTTCTTT
j_call: TRBJ2-1; v_call: TRBV29-1; clone_size: NA; d_call: TRBD1; cdr3_aa: CSVAVGQGYNEQFF; cdr3_nt: TGCAGCGTTGCCGTGGGACAGGGGTACAATGAGCAGTTCTTC
j_call: TRBJ1-3; v_call: TRBV7-2; clone_size: few; d_call: NA; cdr3_aa: CASSLAEGAGNTIYF; cdr3_nt: TGTGCCAGCAGCTTAGCCGAGGGGGCTGGAAACACCATATATTTT
j_call: TRBJ2-7; v_call: TRBV29-1; clone_size: NA; d_call: NA; cdr3_aa: CSVEAARGAPYEQYF; cdr3_nt: TGCAGCGTGGAGGCAGCGCGAGGGGCTCCTTACGAGCAGTACTTC
j_call: TRBJ2-3; v_call: TRBV11-2; clone_size: NA; d_call: NA; cdr3_aa: CASSSSGTLSTDTQYF; cdr3_nt: TGTGCCAGCAGCTCATCCGGGACACTCAGCACAGATACGCAGTATTTT
j_call: TRBJ2-7; v_call: TRBV4-2; clone_size: NA; d_call: NA; cdr3_aa: CASSQDPRTELLSYEQYF; cdr3_nt: TGTGCCAGCAGCCAAGATCCCCGGACAGAGCTTCTCTCCTACGAGCAGTACTTC
j_call: TRBJ2-7; v_call: TRBV5-6; clone_size: NA; d_call: TRBD2; cdr3_aa: CASSLLLAGETYEQYF; cdr3_nt: TGTGCCAGCAGCTTGCTGCTAGCGGGGGAGACCTACGAGCAGTACTTC
j_call: TRBJ1-2; v_call: TRBV3-1/TRBV3-2; clone_size: NA; d_call: TRBD1; cdr3_aa: CASSQAGTGKGSGYGYTF; cdr3_nt: TGTGCCAGCAGCCAGGCCGGGACAGGTAAGGGGAGCGGCTATGGCTACACCTTC